The source of this T cell receptor (beta chain) is a study of OX40 agonist ivuxolimab in advanced cancers. Sequenced by immunoSEQ multiplex PCR; TCRdb stores in-frame clones only, minus some. The table includes around 70,000 clones, 85% detected once. Patients with autoimmune history or systemic immunosuppression were excluded. The germline V and J ends were trimmed by 5 bases and 6 bases, with 17 bases remaining between them. This CDR3 is built from 15 residues. Germline V gene data show CDR1 as LNHDA and CDR2 as SQIVND (reference sequence). The receptor comes from an adult with an advanced solid tumor such as melanoma, head and neck, liver or kidney cancer. The chain employs TRBV19 and TRBJ2-4, with D perhaps assigned TRBD1 or TRBD2 (7 bases each). Here the sequenced sample was CD4+ or CD8+ T cells sorted from blood, taken in a trial of the OX40 agonist ivuxolimab. The CDR3 DNA follows: TGTGCCAGTAGTCCAGGGGGAGGGGGTGCAAACATTCAGTACTTC. This gives the protein CASSPGGGGANIQYF. Full variable domain (rest looked up from reference TRBV19 and TRBJ2-4): DGGITQSPKYLFRKEGQNVTLSCEQNLNHDAMYWYRQDPGQGLRLIYYSQIVNDFQKGDIAEGYSVSREKKESFPLTVTSAQKNPTAFYLCASSPGGGGANIQYFGAGTRLSVL.